There are a few counts of the clone carrying this T cell receptor (beta chain). What it recognizes is unknown. Known numbers of the T cell clone KT2 were added to PBMC. A range of KT2-to-PBMC ratios was made using fixed PBMC numbers. The sample is drawn from a study of quantifying T cell responses using KT2 cells. Across the whole study: TCR alpha and beta constant-region primers primed reverse transcription of RNA. General observations from the study: The number of KT2 alpha and beta sequences was a linear function of input KT2 cells. At about one KT2 cell per 100,000 PBMC, KT2 sequences were still detected.

With V trimmed by 4 bases and J by 5 bases, 5 bases remained unmatched. The CDR3 covers 14 residues. CDR1 is SGDLS, CDR2 YYNGEE, per germline. Each cDNA got a UMI-containing oligo ligated at its 3' end. The first PCR ran 3 to 5 cycles with an equimolar RC1.1 and RC1.2 beta primer mix. TCRdb reprocessed the UMI-ligation and nested PCR reads via MiXCR and lists one record per CDR3 protein. Among 60,000 or so distinct CDR3 sequences listed, around 12% were seen once. This sequence joins TRBV9 and TRBJ2-5; 10 nucleotides align to TRBD1. Sequencing used PBMCs spiked with cells of the T cell clone KT2. The TCR originated in a human donor. The DNA for the CDR3 is TGTGCCAGCAGCCCCCGACAGGGGGCCGAGACCCAGTACTTC. Its protein product is CASSPRQGAETQYF.